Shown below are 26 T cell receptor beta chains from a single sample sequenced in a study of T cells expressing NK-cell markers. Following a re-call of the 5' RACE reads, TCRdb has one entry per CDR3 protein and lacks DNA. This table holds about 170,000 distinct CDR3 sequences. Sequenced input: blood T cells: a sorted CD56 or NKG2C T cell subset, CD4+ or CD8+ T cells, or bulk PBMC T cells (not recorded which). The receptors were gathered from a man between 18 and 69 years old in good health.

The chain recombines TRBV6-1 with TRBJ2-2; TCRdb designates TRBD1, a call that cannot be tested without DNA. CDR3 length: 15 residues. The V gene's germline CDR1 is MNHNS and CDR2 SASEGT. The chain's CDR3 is CASSPRGGYTGELFF.

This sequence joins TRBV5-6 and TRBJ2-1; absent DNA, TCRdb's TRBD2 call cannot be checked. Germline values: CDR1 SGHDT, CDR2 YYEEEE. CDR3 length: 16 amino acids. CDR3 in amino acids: CASSFVFTALYNEQFF.

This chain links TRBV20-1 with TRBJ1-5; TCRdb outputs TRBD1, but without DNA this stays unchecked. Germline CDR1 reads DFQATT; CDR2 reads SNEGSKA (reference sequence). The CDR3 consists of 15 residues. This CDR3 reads CSASEGFGGQQPQHF.

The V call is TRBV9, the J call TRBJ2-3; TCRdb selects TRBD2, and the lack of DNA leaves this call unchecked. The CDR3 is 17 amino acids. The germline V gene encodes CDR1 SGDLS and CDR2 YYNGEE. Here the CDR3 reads CASSPVARGALGDTQYF.

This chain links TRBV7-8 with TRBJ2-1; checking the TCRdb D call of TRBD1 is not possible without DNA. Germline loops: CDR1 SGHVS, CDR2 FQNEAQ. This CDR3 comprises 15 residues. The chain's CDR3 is CASSLSGVGVNEQFF.

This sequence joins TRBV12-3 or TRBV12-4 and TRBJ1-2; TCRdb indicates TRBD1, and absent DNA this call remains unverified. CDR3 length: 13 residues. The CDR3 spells CASSWDKQYGYTF.

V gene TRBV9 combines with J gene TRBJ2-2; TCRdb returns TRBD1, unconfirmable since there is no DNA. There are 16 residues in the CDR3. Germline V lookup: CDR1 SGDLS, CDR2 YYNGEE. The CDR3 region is CASSDGGLGITGELFF.

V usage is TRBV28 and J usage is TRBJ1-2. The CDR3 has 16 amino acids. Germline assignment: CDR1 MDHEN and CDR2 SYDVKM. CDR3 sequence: CASSLSTPSLGNGYTF.

This CDR3 is CASSEVGFGYEQYF. The J gene is TRBJ2-7, the V gene TRBV25-1. CDR1 and CDR2 (germline): MGHDK, SYGVNS. CDR3 size: 14 residues.

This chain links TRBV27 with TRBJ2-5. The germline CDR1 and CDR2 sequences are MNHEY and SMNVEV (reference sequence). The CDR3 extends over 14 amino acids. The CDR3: CASSFSTGIETQYF.

The CDR3 reads CASSSETGRANEKLFF. V gene TRBV7-9 combines with J gene TRBJ1-4; TCRdb indicates TRBD1, and absent DNA this call remains unverified. The CDR3 runs 16 residues. The germline gives CDR1 SEHNR, CDR2 FQNEAQ (reference sequence).

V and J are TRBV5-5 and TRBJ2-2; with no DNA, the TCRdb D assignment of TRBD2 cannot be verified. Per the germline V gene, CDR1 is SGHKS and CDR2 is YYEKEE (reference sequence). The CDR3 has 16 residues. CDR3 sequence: CASSMTRSVGTGELFF.

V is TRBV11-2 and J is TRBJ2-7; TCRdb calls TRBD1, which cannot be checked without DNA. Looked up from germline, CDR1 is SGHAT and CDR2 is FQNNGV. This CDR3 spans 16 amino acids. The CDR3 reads CASSLEAPTGYYEQYF. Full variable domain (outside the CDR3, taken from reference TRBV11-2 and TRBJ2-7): EAGVAQSPRYKIIEKRQSVAFWCNPISGHATLYWYQQILGQGPKLLIQFQNNGVVDDSQLPKDRFSAERLKGVDSTLKIQPAKLEDSAVYLCASSLEAPTGYYEQYFGPGTRLTVT.

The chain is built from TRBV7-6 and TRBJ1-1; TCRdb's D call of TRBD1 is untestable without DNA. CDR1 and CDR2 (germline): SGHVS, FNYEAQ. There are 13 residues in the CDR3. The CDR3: CASSSQGSTEAFF.

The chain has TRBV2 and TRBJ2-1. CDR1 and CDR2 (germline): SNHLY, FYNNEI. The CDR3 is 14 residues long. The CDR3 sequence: CASSEESSYNEQFF. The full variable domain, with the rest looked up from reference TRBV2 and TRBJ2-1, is EPEVTQTPSHQVTQMGQEVILRCVPISNHLYFYWYRQILGQKVEFLVSFYNNEISEKSEIFDDQFSVERPDGSNFTLKIRSTKLEDSAMYFCASSEESSYNEQFFGPGTRLTVL.

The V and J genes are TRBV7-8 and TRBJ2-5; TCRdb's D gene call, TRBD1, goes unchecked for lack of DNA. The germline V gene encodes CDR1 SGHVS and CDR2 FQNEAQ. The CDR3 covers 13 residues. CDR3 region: CASGPGAGETQYF.

CDR3 loop: CASSSSWRGANEKLFF. The chain uses TRBV27 and TRBJ1-4; TCRdb reports TRBD1, a call that lacks DNA to check it against. Germline assignment: CDR1 MNHEY and CDR2 SMNVEV (reference sequence). The length of the CDR3 is 16 residues.

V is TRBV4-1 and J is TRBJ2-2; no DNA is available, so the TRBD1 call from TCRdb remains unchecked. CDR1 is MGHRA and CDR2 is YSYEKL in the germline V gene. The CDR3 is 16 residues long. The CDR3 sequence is CASSLGQGSDTGELFF.

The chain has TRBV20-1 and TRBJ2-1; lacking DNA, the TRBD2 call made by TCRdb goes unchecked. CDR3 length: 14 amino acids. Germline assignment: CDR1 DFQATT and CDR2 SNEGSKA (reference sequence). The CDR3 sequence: CSARVSGYYNEQFF.

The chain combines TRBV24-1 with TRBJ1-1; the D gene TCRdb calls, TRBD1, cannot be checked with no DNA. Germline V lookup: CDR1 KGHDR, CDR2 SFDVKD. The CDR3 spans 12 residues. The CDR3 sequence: CAAGTGSTEAFF.

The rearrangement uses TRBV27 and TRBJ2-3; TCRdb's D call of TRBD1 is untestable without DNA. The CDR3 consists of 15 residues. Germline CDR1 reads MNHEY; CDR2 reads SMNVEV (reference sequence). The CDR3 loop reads CASSLVTGITDTQYF.

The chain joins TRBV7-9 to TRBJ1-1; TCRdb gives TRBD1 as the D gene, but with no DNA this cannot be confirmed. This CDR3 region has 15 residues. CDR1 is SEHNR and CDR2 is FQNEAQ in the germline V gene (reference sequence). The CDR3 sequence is CASSSPRTSNTEAFF.

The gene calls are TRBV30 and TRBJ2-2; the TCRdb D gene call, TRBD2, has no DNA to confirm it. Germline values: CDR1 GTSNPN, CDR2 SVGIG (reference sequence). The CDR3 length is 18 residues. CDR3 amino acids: CAWNPSRGLAGITGELFF.

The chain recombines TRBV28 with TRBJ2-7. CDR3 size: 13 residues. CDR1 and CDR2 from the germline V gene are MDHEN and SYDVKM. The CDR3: CASSPTDIYEQYF.

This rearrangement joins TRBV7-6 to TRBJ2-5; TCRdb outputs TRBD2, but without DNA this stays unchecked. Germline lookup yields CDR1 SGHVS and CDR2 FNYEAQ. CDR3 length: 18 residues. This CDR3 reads CASSLDFAGTSPPETQYF.

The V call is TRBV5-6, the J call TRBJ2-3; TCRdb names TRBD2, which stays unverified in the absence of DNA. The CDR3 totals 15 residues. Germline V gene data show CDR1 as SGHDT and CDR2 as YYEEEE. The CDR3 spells CASSIPSGFGNTQYF.